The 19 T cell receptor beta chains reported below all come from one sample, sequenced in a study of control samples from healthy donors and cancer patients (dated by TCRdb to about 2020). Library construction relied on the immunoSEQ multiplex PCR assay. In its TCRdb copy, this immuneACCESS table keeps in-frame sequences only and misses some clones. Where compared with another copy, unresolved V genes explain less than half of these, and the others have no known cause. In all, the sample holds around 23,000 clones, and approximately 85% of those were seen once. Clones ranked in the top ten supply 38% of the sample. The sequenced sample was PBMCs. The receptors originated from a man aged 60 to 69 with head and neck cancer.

As DNA, the CDR3 is TGTGCCACCAGGAGGAAATACAGGTCTAGCACAGATACGCAGTATTTT. This gives the protein CATRRKYRSSTDTQYF. The chain has TRBV15 and TRBJ2-3, with D perhaps TRBD1 (5 bases). Germline CDR1 and CDR2: LNHNV and YYDKDF (reference sequence). V was pared by 6 bases and J by 0 bases, with 16 bases between. This CDR3 contains 16 residues.

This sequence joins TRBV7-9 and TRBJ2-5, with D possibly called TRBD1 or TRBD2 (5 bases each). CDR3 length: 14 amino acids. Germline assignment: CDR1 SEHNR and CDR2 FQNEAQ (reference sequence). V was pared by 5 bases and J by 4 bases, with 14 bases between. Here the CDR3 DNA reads TGTGCCAGCAGCCGCCCAGGGAGTGGAGAGACCCAGTACTTC. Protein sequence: CASSRPGSGETQYF.

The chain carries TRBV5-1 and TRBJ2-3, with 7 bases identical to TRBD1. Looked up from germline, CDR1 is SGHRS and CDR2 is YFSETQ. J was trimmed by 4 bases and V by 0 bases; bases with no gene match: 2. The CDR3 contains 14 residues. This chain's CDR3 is CASSLAQGPDTQYF. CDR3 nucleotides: TGCGCCAGCAGCTTGGCACAGGGGCCAGATACGCAGTATTTT.

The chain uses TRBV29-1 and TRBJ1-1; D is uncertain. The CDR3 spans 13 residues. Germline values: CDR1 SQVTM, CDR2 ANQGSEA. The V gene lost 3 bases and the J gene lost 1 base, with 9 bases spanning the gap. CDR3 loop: CSVDRQANTEAFF. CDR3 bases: TGCAGCGTTGATCGGCAGGCGAACACTGAAGCTTTCTTT. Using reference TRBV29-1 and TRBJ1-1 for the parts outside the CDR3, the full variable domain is SAVISQKPSRDICQRGTSLTIQCQVDSQVTMMFWYRQQPGQSLTLIATANQGSEATYESGFVIDKFPISRPNLTFSTLTVSNMSPEDSSIYLCSVDRQANTEAFFGQGTRLTVV.

CDR3 loop: CASSERQGGTGELFF. The CDR3 coding sequence is TGTGCCAGCAGTGAACGGCAGGGAGGGACCGGGGAGCTGTTTTTT. The chain links TRBV6-1 to TRBJ2-2; 7 positions match TRBD2. This CDR3 contains 15 residues. Germline loops: CDR1 MNHNS, CDR2 SASEGT. With V trimmed by 2 bases and J by 5 bases, 5 bases remained unmatched.

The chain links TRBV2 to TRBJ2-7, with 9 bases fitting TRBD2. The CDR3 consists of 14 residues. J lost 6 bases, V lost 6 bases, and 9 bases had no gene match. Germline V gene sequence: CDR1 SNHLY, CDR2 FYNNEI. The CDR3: CASSRTSALGEQYV. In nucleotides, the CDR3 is TGTGCCAGCAGCAGGACTAGCGCGCTCGGCGAGCAGTACGTC.

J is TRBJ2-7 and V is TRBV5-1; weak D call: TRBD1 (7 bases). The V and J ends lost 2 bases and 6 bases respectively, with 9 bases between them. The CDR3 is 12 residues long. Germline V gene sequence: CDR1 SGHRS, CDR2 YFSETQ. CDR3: CASSFQGGEQYF. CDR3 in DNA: TGCGCCAGCAGCTTTCAGGGGGGCGAGCAGTACTTC.

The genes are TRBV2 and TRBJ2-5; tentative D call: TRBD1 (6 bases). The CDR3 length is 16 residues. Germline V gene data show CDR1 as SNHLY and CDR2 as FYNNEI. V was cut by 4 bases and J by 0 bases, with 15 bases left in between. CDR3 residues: CASSGSGHVYQETQYF. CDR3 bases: TGTGCCAGCAGTGGATCGGGACATGTGTACCAAGAGACCCAGTACTTC.

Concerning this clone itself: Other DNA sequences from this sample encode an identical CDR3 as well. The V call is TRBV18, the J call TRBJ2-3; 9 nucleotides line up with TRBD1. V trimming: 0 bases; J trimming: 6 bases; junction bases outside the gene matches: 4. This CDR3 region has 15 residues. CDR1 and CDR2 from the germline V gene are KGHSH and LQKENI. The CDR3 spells CASSPPGQGSDTQYF. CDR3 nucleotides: TGTGCCAGCTCACCACCGGGACAGGGTTCGGATACGCAGTATTTT. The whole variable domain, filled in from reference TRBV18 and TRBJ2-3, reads NAGVMQNPRHLVRRRGQEARLRCSPMKGHSHVYWYRQLPEEGLKFMVYLQKENIIDESGMPKERFSAEFPKEGPSILRIQQVVRGDSAAYFCASSPPGQGSDTQYFGPGTRLTVL.

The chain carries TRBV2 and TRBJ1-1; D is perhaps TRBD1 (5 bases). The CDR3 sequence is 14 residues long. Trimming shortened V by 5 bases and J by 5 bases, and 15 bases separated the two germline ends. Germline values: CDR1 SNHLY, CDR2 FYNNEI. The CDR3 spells CASSSQGRETEAFF. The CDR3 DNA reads TGTGCCAGCAGTTCTCAGGGTAGGGAGACTGAAGCTTTCTTT.

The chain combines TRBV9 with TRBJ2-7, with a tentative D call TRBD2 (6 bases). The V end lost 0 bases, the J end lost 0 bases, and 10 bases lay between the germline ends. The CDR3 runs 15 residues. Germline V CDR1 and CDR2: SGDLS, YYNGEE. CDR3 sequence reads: CASSVAGTGSYEQYF. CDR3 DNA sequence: TGTGCCAGCAGCGTAGCGGGGACTGGCTCCTACGAGCAGTACTTC.

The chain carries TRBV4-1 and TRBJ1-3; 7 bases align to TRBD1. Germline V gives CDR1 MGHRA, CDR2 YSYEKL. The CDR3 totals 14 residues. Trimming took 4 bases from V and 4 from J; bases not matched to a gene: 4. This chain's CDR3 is CASSPGGLGNTIYF. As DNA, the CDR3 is TGCGCCAGCAGCCCAGGGGGGCTCGGAAACACCATATATTTT.

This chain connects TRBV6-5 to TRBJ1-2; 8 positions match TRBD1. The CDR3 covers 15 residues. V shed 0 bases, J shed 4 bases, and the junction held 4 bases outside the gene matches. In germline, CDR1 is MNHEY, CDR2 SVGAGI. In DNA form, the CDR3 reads TGTGCCAGCAGTTACTCACAGGGGGGTAGCTATGGCTACACCTTC. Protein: CASSYSQGGSYGYTF.

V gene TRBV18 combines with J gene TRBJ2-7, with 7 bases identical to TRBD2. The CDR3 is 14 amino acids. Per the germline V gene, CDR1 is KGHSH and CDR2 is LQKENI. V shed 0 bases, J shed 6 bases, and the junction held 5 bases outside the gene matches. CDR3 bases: TGTGCCAGCTCACCACCGGGGGGGAGGACCGAGCAGTACGTC. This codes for CASSPPGGRTEQYV.

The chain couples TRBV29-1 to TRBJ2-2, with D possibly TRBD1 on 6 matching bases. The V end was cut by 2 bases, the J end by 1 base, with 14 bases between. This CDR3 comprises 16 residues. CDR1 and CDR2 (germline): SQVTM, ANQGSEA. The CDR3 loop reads CSVERGQGLNTGELFF. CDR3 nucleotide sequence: TGCAGCGTTGAAAGAGGGCAGGGGTTGAACACCGGGGAGCTGTTTTTT.

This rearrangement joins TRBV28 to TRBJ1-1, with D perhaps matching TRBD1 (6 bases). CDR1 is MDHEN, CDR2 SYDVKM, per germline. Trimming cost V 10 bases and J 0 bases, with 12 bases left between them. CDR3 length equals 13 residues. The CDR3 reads CATQRTVNTEAFF. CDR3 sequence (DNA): TGTGCCACCCAGAGGACAGTGAACACTGAAGCTTTCTTT.

The CDR3 DNA follows: TGTGCCAGCACTCCTCCCTCTGCGCGTGAGGGCTGGTACGAGCAGTACTTC. It specifies CASTPPSAREGWYEQYF. V usage is TRBV2 and J usage is TRBJ2-7; D is perhaps TRBD2 (5 bases). The CDR3 covers 17 residues. The V end was cut by 7 bases, the J end by 4 bases, with 26 bases between. Germline V gene data show CDR1 as SNHLY and CDR2 as FYNNEI. The full variable domain, completed using reference TRBV2 and TRBJ2-7, is EPEVTQTPSHQVTQMGQEVILRCVPISNHLYFYWYRQILGQKVEFLVSFYNNEISEKSEIFDDQFSVERPDGSNFTLKIRSTKLEDSAMYFCASTPPSAREGWYEQYFGPGTRLTVT.

CDR3 sequence: CASSQNRAGGEKLFF. For the CDR3, the DNA is TGCGCCAGCAGCCAGAACAGGGCGGGGGGGGAAAAACTGTTTTTT. V gene TRBV4-1 combines with J gene TRBJ1-4; a possible D gene is TRBD1 (6 bases). Trimming took off 3 bases at V and 8 bases at J, with 16 bases between the two ends. The germline V gene has CDR1 MGHRA and CDR2 YSYEKL. The CDR3 has 15 amino acids.

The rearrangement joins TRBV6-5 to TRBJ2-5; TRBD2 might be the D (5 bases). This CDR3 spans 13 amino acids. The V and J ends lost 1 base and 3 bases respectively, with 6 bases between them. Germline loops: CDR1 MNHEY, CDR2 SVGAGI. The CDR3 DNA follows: TGTGCCAGCAGTTACTGGGAGAAAGAGACCCAGTACTTC. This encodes CASSYWEKETQYF.